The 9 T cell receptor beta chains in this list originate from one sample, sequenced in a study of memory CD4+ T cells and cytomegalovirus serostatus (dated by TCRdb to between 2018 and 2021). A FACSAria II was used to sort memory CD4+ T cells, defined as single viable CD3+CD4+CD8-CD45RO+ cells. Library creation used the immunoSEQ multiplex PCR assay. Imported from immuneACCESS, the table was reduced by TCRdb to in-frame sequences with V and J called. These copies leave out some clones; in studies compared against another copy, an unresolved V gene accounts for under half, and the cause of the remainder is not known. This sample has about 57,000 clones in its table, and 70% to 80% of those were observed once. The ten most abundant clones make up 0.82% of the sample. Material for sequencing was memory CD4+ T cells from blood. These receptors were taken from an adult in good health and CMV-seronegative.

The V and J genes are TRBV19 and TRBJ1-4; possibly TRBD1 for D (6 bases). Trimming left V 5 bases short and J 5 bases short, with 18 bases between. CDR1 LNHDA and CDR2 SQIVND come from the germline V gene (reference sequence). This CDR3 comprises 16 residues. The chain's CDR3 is CASSLDFRGVNEKLFF. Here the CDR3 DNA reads TGTGCCAGTAGTCTGGACTTCAGGGGTGTGAATGAAAAACTGTTTTTT. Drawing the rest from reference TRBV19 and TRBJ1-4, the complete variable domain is DGGITQSPKYLFRKEGQNVTLSCEQNLNHDAMYWYRQDPGQGLRLIYYSQIVNDFQKGDIAEGYSVSREKKESFPLTVTSAQKNPTAFYLCASSLDFRGVNEKLFFGSGTQLSVL.

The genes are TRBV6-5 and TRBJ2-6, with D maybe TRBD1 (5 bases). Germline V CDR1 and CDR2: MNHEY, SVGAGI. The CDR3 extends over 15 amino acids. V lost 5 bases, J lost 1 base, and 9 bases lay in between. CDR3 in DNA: TGTGCCAGCAGTCTACGACAGTCTGGGGCCAACGTCCTGACTTTC. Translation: CASSLRQSGANVLTF.

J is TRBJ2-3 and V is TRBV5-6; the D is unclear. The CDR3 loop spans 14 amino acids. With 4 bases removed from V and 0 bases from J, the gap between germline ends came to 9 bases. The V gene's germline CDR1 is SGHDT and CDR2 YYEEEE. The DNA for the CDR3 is TGTGCCAGCAGCCTCCGGACCAGCACAGATACGCAGTATTTT. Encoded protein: CASSLRTSTDTQYF. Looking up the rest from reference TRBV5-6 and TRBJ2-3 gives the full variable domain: DAGVTQSPTHLIKTRGQQVTLRCSPKSGHDTVSWYQQALGQGPQFIFQYYEEEERQRGNFPDRFSGHQFPNYSSELNVNALLLGDSALYLCASSLRTSTDTQYFGPGTRLTVL.

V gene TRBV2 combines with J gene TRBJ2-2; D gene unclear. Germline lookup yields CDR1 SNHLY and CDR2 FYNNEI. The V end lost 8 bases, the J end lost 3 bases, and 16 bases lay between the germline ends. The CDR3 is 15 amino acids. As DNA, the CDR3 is TGTGCCAGCGGCCCGTCCCCCACCGACACCGGGGAGCTGTTTTTT. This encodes CASGPSPTDTGELFF.

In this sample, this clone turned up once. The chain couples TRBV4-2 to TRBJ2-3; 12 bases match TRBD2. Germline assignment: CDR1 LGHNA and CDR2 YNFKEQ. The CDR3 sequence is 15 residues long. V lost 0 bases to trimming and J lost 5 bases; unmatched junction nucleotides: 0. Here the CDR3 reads CASSQETSGGDTQYF. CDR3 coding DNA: TGTGCCAGCAGCCAAGAGACTAGCGGGGGAGATACGCAGTATTTT.

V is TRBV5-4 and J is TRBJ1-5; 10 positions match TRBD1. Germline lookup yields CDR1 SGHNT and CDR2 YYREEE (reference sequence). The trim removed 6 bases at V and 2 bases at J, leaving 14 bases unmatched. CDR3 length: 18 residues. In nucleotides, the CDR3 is TGTGCCAGCAACAGGACAGGGGGGACCGAGGAGTGCAATCAGCCCCAGCATTTT. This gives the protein CASNRTGGTEECNQPQHF.

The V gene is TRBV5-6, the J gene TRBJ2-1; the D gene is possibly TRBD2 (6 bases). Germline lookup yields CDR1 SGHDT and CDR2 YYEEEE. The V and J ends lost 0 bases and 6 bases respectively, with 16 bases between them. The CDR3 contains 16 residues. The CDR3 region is CASSLALQFGGNEQFF. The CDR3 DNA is TGTGCCAGCAGCTTGGCCCTACAGTTCGGGGGCAATGAGCAGTTCTTC.

The chain's CDR3 is CASSPFKGRNYYEQYF. CDR3 DNA sequence: TGTGCCAGCAGCCCCTTCAAAGGGAGAAATTACTACGAGCAGTACTTC. This rearrangement joins TRBV5-6 to TRBJ2-5; a possible D gene is TRBD2 (5 bases). The last part of the DNA fits TRBJ2-7 better; the J call may be wrong. CDR3 length: 16 residues. Germline lookup yields CDR1 SGHDT and CDR2 YYEEEE.

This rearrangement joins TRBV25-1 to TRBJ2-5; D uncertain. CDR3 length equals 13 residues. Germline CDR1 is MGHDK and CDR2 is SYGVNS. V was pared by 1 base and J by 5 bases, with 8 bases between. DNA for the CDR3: TGTGCCAGCAGTGAATCCGCCCAGGAGACCCAGTACTTC. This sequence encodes CASSESAQETQYF.